This T cell receptor beta chain was identified in a study of shared clonotypes between healthy human individuals. CDR1 SNHLY and CDR2 FYNNEI come from the germline V gene. Losses at the gene ends were 7 bases for V and 4 bases for J; bases not matched to a gene: 8. The CDR3 sequence is 15 residues long. This clone was recorded once. TCRdb's copy holds only in-frame clones and misses some; the assay was immunoSEQ multiplex PCR. This table has millions of clones, 95% appearing once. Sequencing was carried out using naive CD4+ T cells sorted from blood. Subset of the sample: CD45RA+ positively selected. This TCR was recovered from a man between 18 and 35 years old in good health. This chain connects TRBV2 to TRBJ2-5; 11 positions agree with TRBD2. The DNA for the CDR3 is TGTGCCAGCACCTTAGCGGGGGGGCCGGGAGAGACCCAGTACTTC. It specifies CASTLAGGPGETQYF.